This T cell receptor beta chain was captured by sequencing in a study of cytomegalovirus exposure and HLA in healthy donors. Background on the study: A preliminary data release comprised roughly 85 million unique TCRs obtained from HLA-typed donors.

Use of 60 Vbeta and 13 Jbeta primers characterized the PCR. The repertoire was sequenced with immunoSEQ multiplex PCR; TCRdb's copy has only in-frame clones and lacks some. The sample has roughly 80,000 clones, over 70% seen once. Concerning this clone itself: As yet, its antigen is unknown.

Broader study findings: Among TCR beta chains, those listed as cytomegalovirus-associated numbered roughly 150. Some segments of the V type, notably TRBV6-2 and TRBV6-3, were excluded as indistinguishable. It was likely that a cluster of highly shared sequence variants was a sequencing artifact.

CDR1 is PRHDT and CDR2 is FYEKMQ in the germline V gene (reference sequence). The ends lost 1 base at V and 4 bases at J; junction bases unmatched: 4. This CDR3 region has 16 residues. The chain couples TRBV13 to TRBJ2-6, with 7 bases lining up with TRBD1. The sequencing input was PBMCs. This receptor was obtained from a woman aged 40 to 50 in good health and CMV-seronegative. As DNA, the CDR3 is TGTGCCAGCAGCTTAGAAGGGGGCCGGGGGGCCAACGTCCTGACTTTC. It encodes CASSLEGGRGANVLTF.